What follows describes a single T cell receptor beta chain. The CDR3 is 16 amino acids. Every immunoSEQ plate was one replicate of a subset's evenly spread DNA. Repertoires were generated with immunoSEQ multiplex PCR, while TCRdb's copy carries only in-frame clones and drops some. This table has 2.3 million or so clones, 80% to 95% appearing once. These data come from a study of shared clonotypes between healthy human individuals. For the study at large: CD4 naive and memory got three plates each, CD8 naive two, CD8 memory one.

This TCR came from a man aged 18-30 years in good health. Some clones in this sample may be carry-over from other donors' samples. The rearrangement links TRBV21-1 to TRBJ2-1; the table's TRBD1 call for D was not verified on the DNA. TRBV21-1 is shown as a pseudogene. The sequenced material came from naive CD4+ T cells from PBMCs. Subset defined: CD45RA+ positively selected. CDR3 DNA sequence: TGTGCCAGCAGCAAGGACGACAGGGGCGCCTACAATGAGCAGTTCTTC. It specifies CASSKDDRGAYNEQFF.